This T cell receptor beta chain was sequenced for a study of blood T cell repertoires in COVID-19. Libraries were prepared by immunoSEQ multiplex PCR; TCRdb keeps only in-frame clonotypes and omits some of them. The sample records 390,000 or so clones, roughly four fifths being singletons. As for this clone: A clone one base away is much larger, so this may be a read error.

Sequenced: PBMCs or T cells enriched from blood (not recorded which). The source is a woman aged 45-59 years who had recovered from COVID-19.

The CDR3 bases are TGTGCCAGCAGCCCCGAGGGTCCCGGGGAGCTGTTTTTT. Translating it yields CASSPEGPGELFF. The chain combines TRBV7-3 with TRBJ2-2; the D gene is possibly TRBD2 (5 bases). The CDR3 contains 13 residues. Germline CDR1 is SGHTA and CDR2 is FQGTGA. V lost 5 bases to trimming and J lost 6 bases, with 10 bases between them.